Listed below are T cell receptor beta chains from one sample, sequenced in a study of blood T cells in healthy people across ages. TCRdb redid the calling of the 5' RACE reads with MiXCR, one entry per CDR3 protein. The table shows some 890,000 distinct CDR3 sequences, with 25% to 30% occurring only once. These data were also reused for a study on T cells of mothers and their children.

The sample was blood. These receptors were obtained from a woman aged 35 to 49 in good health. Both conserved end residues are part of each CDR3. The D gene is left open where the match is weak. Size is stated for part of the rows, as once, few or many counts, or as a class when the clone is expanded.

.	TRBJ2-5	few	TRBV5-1	CASSLTGTLQETQYF	TGCGCCAGCAGCTTAACCGGGACCCTACAAGAGACCCAGTACTTC
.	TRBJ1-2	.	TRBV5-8	CASSRDGVNYGYTF	TGTGCCAGCAGCAGGGATGGAGTAAACTATGGCTACACCTTC
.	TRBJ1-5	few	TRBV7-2	CASSSGRGKQPQHF	TGTGCCAGCAGTTCTGGCAGGGGCAAGCAGCCCCAGCATTTT
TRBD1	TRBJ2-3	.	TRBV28	CASSSPDRGLADTQYF	TGTGCCAGCAGTTCCCCGGACAGGGGTCTGGCAGATACGCAGTATTTT
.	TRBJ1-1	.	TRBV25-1	CASSEYRPPWRVNTEAFF	TGTGCCAGCAGTGAATATCGGCCCCCCTGGAGGGTGAACACTGAAGCTTTCTTT
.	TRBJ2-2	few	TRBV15	CATSRELDTGELFF	TGTGCCACCAGCAGAGAGTTGGACACCGGGGAGCTGTTTTTT
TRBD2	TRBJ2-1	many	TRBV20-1	CSAPSPRGGNEQFF	TGCAGTGCTCCCTCCCCGCGGGGGGGCAATGAGCAGTTCTTC
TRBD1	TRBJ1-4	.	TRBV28	CASSPGTGPNEKLFF	TGTGCCAGCAGTCCCGGGACAGGGCCTAATGAAAAACTGTTTTTT
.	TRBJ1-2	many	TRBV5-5	CASSFEEYGYTF	TGTGCCAGCAGCTTCGAAGAGTATGGCTACACCTTC
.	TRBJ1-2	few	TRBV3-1	CASSQDLQGRGRGGYTF	TGTGCCAGCAGCCAAGACCTGCAGGGGCGGGGAAGAGGGGGCTACACCTTC
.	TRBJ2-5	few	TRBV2	CASTMKETQYF	TGTGCCAGCACTATGAAAGAGACCCAGTACTTC
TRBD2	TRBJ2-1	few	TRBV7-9	CASSTRTSGGDVAEQFF	TGTGCCAGCAGCACCCGGACTAGCGGGGGGGACGTGGCTGAGCAGTTCTTC
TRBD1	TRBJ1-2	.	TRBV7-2	CVSSSRTGNGYTF	TGTGTCAGCAGCTCCCGGACAGGGAACGGCTACACCTTC
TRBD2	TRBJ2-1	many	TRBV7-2	CASSFTLAGGREQFF	TGTGCCAGCAGCTTCACACTAGCGGGGGGGCGTGAGCAGTTCTTC
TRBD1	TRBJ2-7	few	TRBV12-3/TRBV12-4	CASRRSGDSSYEQYF	TGTGCCAGCAGGCGCTCTGGGGACAGCTCCTACGAGCAGTACTTC
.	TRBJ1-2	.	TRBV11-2	CASSFYPMEGYTF	TGTGCCAGCAGCTTCTACCCTATGGAGGGCTACACCTTC